The rows below give T cell receptor beta chains drawn from one sample of a study of shared clonotypes between healthy human individuals. The repertoire was sequenced with immunoSEQ multiplex PCR; TCRdb's copy has only in-frame clones and lacks some. Of just over 2,000,000 clones in the sample, roughly 95% were seen once. Sequencing used naive CD4+ T cells sorted from blood. Receptors were obtained from a man between 18 and 35 years old in good health. CDR3s include the opening cysteine and the closing phenylalanine or tryptophan. The order of the fields is V gene, J gene, D gene, clone size, CDR3 protein, CDR3 DNA. A D gene is named only where the DNA matches it firmly. Clone size appears in some rows only: once, few, many, or a class for an expanded clone.

TRBV5-1	TRBJ2-1	.	.	CASGPGTTYNEQFF	TGCGCCAGCGGCCCCGGGACCACCTACAATGAGCAGTTCTTC
TRBV6-5	TRBJ1-2	TRBD1	.	CASRETGGGYGYTF	TGTGCCAGCAGAGAGACAGGGGGAGGGTACGGCTACACCTTC
TRBV15	TRBJ2-7	TRBD2	.	CATSREASGEQYF	TGTGCCACCAGCAGAGAGGCTAGCGGGGAGCAGTACTTC
TRBV30	TRBJ1-1	TRBD1	.	CAWSPRQGVNTEAFF	TGTGCCTGGAGCCCTCGACAGGGGGTGAACACTGAAGCTTTCTTT
TRBV18	TRBJ1-2	.	.	CASSPPSGPPSNYGYTF	TGTGCCAGCTCACCGCCGTCTGGGCCACCCTCTAACTATGGCTACACCTTC
TRBV11-2	TRBJ2-7	.	once	CASSLEALSYEQYF	TGTGCCAGCAGCTTAGAAGCCCTCTCCTACGAGCAGTACTTC
TRBV5-1	TRBJ1-2	TRBD1	.	CASRFDRENYGYTF	TGCGCCAGCAGGTTTGACAGGGAGAACTATGGCTACACCTTC
TRBV23-1	TRBJ1-5	.	.	CASSLTGQPQHF	TGCGCCAGCAGTCTAACGGGGCAGCCCCAGCATTTT
TRBV10-3	TRBJ2-7	.	.	CAISQAPYEQYF	TGTGCCATCAGCCAGGCCCCCTACGAGCAGTACTTC
TRBV18	TRBJ1-2	TRBD1	once	CASSPIGQGRSGYTF	TGTGCCAGCTCACCGATCGGACAGGGGCGGAGTGGCTACACCTTC
TRBV6-6	TRBJ2-7	.	.	CASSYSTQSYEQYF	TGTGCCAGCAGTTACTCGACCCAAAGCTACGAGCAGTACTTC
TRBV27	TRBJ1-1	TRBD1	once	CASGGDSTNTEAFF	TGTGCCAGCGGCGGGGACAGCACGAACACTGAAGCTTTCTTT
TRBV6-1	TRBJ2-7	TRBD2	.	CASILAGIGEQYF	TGTGCCAGCATACTAGCGGGAATCGGGGAGCAGTACTTC
TRBV2	TRBJ1-2	TRBD1	.	CASSPSGQGDYGYTF	TGTGCCAGCAGCCCCTCGGGACAGGGGGACTATGGCTACACCTTC
TRBV6-1	TRBJ2-3	TRBD2	.	CASSEALAGGPSYTDTQYF	TGTGCCAGCAGTGAAGCGTTGGCGGGAGGGCCCTCCTACACAGATACGCAGTATTTT
TRBV6-6	TRBJ1-4	.	.	CARGGGVSEKLFF	TGTGCCAGAGGAGGAGGGGTTTCTGAAAAACTGTTTTTT
TRBV18	TRBJ1-1	.	.	CASSPMVEPKSFF	TGTGCCAGCTCACCTATGGTTGAGCCGAAATCTTTCTTT
TRBV2	TRBJ2-1	TRBD2	once	CASTPAGLSYNEQFF	TGTGCCAGCACCCCAGCGGGACTCTCCTACAATGAGCAGTTCTTC
TRBV11-2	TRBJ2-7	.	.	CASSSIRPAAGGVYEQYF	TGTGCCAGCAGCTCCATTAGGCCAGCGGCGGGCGGGGTGTACGAGCAGTACTTC
TRBV7-2	TRBJ2-2	TRBD2	once	CASSLVGTSGYTGELFF	TGTGCCAGCAGCTTAGTCGGCACTAGCGGTTACACCGGGGAGCTGTTTTTT
TRBV11-2	TRBJ2-7	.	.	CASSLVGPPYEQYF	TGTGCCAGCAGCTTAGTTGGCCCCCCCTACGAGCAGTACTTC
TRBV5-1	TRBJ2-7	TRBD1	.	CASSLGTGNWAEQYF	TGCGCCAGCAGCTTGGGGACAGGGAACTGGGCCGAGCAGTACTTC
TRBV19	TRBJ1-2	.	.	CASTPGGLRGYTF	TGTGCCAGTACTCCGGGAGGACTCCGAGGCTACACCTTC
TRBV27	TRBJ2-3	TRBD1	.	CASSRGQGLRTDTQYF	TGTGCCAGCAGTCGTGGACAGGGTCTTAGGACAGATACGCAGTATTTT
TRBV18	TRBJ2-7	.	once	CASSPWRAYEQYF	TGTGCCAGCTCACCCTGGAGGGCGTACGAGCAGTACTTC
TRBV30	TRBJ1-5	TRBD1	.	CAWSVRGTGRDQPQHF	TGTGCCTGGAGTGTACGGGGGACAGGGCGCGATCAGCCCCAGCATTTT
TRBV2	TRBJ2-3	.	.	CASSEKITDTQYF	TGTGCCAGCAGCGAAAAAATCACAGATACGCAGTATTTT
TRBV30	TRBJ1-1	TRBD1	.	CAWTRGGTVGTEAFF	TGTGCCTGGACCCGAGGGGGGACAGTCGGGACTGAAGCTTTCTTT
TRBV11-2	TRBJ2-1	TRBD2	.	CASSSRTSDNEQFF	TGTGCCAGCAGCTCCCGGACTAGCGACAATGAGCAGTTCTTC
TRBV5-4	TRBJ2-3	TRBD2	.	CASSLESAGGPGGQDTQYF	TGTGCCAGCAGCTTGGAGTCTGCGGGAGGGCCGGGTGGCCAAGATACGCAGTATTTT
TRBV6-6	TRBJ1-6	.	few	CASSLRVESPLHF	TGTGCCAGCAGCCTTCGAGTTGAGTCACCCCTCCACTTT
TRBV7-2	TRBJ1-5	TRBD1	.	CASSPQGAGNQPQHF	TGTGCCAGCAGCCCACAGGGGGCTGGCAATCAGCCCCAGCATTTT
TRBV5-1	TRBJ2-7	TRBD2	.	CASSVTSGISYEQYF	TGCGCCAGCAGCGTGACTAGCGGGATCTCCTACGAGCAGTACTTC
TRBV5-4	TRBJ2-1	TRBD2	once	CASSLVLAGEQFF	TGTGCCAGCAGCTTGGTGCTAGCGGGTGAGCAGTTCTTC
TRBV6-6	TRBJ1-1	TRBD1	.	CASRTGYEAFF	TGTGCCAGCAGGACAGGGTATGAAGCTTTCTTT
TRBV10-1	TRBJ2-3	.	.	CARKQDGCTDTQYF	TGCGCCAGGAAACAGGACGGATGCACAGATACGCAGTATTTT
TRBV5-1	TRBJ2-1	TRBD2	.	CASSLGSSGSIYNEQFF	TGCGCCAGCAGCTTGGGGTCTAGCGGGAGTATATACAATGAGCAGTTCTTC
TRBV6-6	TRBJ2-7	TRBD1	.	CASLRGQGPYEQYF	TGTGCCAGCTTAAGGGGACAGGGGCCCTACGAGCAGTACTTC
TRBV7-9	TRBJ1-2	.	.	CASSLSSVNYGYTF	TGTGCCAGCAGCTTAAGTTCCGTGAACTATGGCTACACCTTC
TRBV6-1	TRBJ1-1	.	.	CAGGGANTEAFF	TGTGCCGGCGGTGGGGCGAACACTGAAGCTTTCTTT
TRBV29-1	TRBJ1-2	.	.	CSVGSRPDYGYTF	TGCAGCGTTGGATCCCGCCCGGACTATGGCTACACCTTC
TRBV30	TRBJ1-6	TRBD1	.	CAWGGTGSYNSPLHF	TGTGCCTGGGGCGGGACAGGTTCCTATAATTCACCCCTCCACTTT
TRBV11-2	TRBJ2-1	.	once	CASSQQWGGVEQFF	TGTGCCAGCAGCCAGCAATGGGGTGGGGTTGAGCAGTTCTTC
TRBV2	TRBJ2-1	.	.	CASSEAPNGSREQFF	TGTGCCAGCAGTGAAGCGCCAAACGGTTCCCGGGAGCAGTTCTTC
TRBV10-3	TRBJ2-2	.	.	CAISESERANTGELFF	TGTGCCATCAGTGAGTCCGAAAGGGCGAACACCGGGGAGCTGTTTTTT
TRBV7-8	TRBJ2-1	.	.	CASSLGGRSYNEQFF	TGTGCCAGCAGCTTAGGAGGGCGCTCCTACAATGAGCAGTTCTTC
TRBV5-1	TRBJ2-7	TRBD1	.	CASSFVGTGGGEQYF	TGCGCCAGCAGCTTTGTGGGGACAGGGGGCGGCGAGCAGTACTTC
TRBV5-1	TRBJ1-2	TRBD1	.	CASSLAGTGVGYTF	TGCGCCAGCAGCTTGGCCGGGACAGGGGTGGGCTACACCTTC
TRBV27	TRBJ2-7	TRBD2	.	CASSLRPSGNSEQYF	TGTGCCAGCAGTTTACGCCCTAGCGGGAACAGCGAGCAGTACTTC
TRBV18	TRBJ1-2	TRBD1	.	CASSPSGDRGGYTF	TGTGCCAGCTCACCATCCGGCGACAGGGGTGGCTACACCTTC
TRBV6-6	TRBJ1-1	.	.	CASSDGGWTEAFF	TGTGCCAGCAGCGACGGGGGGTGGACTGAAGCTTTCTTT
TRBV10-2	TRBJ2-1	.	.	CASSPSDFNEQFF	TGCGCCAGCAGTCCCTCAGATTTCAATGAGCAGTTCTTC